This T cell receptor (beta chain) comes out of a study of blood T cell repertoires in COVID-19. Overall study: Sites across the United States, Italy and Spain contributed samples from acute and convalescent COVID-19. In each case, the material was cDNA or gDNA derived from T cells, B-cell-depleted T cells, or PBMCs.

In the original processing: Researchers report that nucleated cell counts were estimated from reference gene primer amplification. Profiling relied on immunoSEQ multiplex PCR, and the TCRdb table lists in-frame clones only, not all of them. The V and J calls and clone size come from that table; D and trimming were worked out from the DNA. The table lists some 250,000 clones, about 90% of them singletons, with under 6.5% in the top ten. The V gene lost 3 bases and the J gene lost 2 bases, with 10 bases spanning the gap. The CDR3 covers 13 residues. Germline V gives CDR1 DFQATT, CDR2 SNEGSKA (reference sequence).

This TCR was sampled from a man between 60 and 75 years old with acute or convalescent COVID-19. The chain couples TRBV20-1 to TRBJ1-1; D gene ambiguous. Sequencing used peripheral blood. Written as DNA, the CDR3 is TGCAGTGCTAGTAGTCAGATAAACACTGAAGCTTTCTTT. It yields the protein CSASSQINTEAFF.